A selection of T cell receptor beta chains follows, all from one sample in a study of spatial heterogeneity in lung cancer. TCRdb called the 5' RACE reads again in MiXCR, with one record for every CDR3 protein. The sample records about 13,000 distinct CDR3 sequences, roughly 5% being singletons. Specimen: lung tumor tissue, collected at surgery. The receptors here all came from a male donor with early-stage non-small cell lung cancer. Both conserved end residues are part of each CDR3. D genes are given only for firm matches. The size of a clone is reported for some rows only, either as once, few or many, or as a class for expanded clones.

CDR3 DNA: TGTGCCAGCAGTCTGGGGCCCCCCGGGGAGCTGTTTTTT
CDR3 protein: CASSLGPPGELFF
CDR3 length: 13
D gene: .
clone size: many
V gene: TRBV12-3/TRBV12-4
J gene: TRBJ2-2

CDR3 DNA: TGCGCCAGCAGCCCCCGGCAGGCCTCCAGCACAGATACGCAGTATTTT
CDR3 protein: CASSPRQASSTDTQYF
CDR3 length: 16
D gene: .
clone size: many
V gene: TRBV5-1
J gene: TRBJ2-3

CDR3 DNA: TGTGCCAGCAGCCAAGGGCAGGATCAGCCCCAGCATTTT
CDR3 protein: CASSQGQDQPQHF
CDR3 length: 13
D gene: .
clone size: many
V gene: TRBV7-2
J gene: TRBJ1-5

CDR3 DNA: TGTGCCAGCAGCCCCCTGGGGACCGAAGAAAAACTGTTTTTT
CDR3 protein: CASSPLGTEEKLFF
CDR3 length: 14
D gene: .
clone size: many
V gene: TRBV11-2
J gene: TRBJ1-4

CDR3 DNA: TGTGCCAGCAGTTTAAGTTCAGGGGTAGATTCACCCCTCCACTTT
CDR3 protein: CASSLSSGVDSPLHF
CDR3 length: 15
D gene: .
clone size: many
V gene: TRBV12-3/TRBV12-4
J gene: TRBJ1-6

CDR3 DNA: TGTGCCATCAGTGAGTCGGCGGGACCTGGCGGCTACACCTTC
CDR3 protein: CAISESAGPGGYTF
CDR3 length: 14
D gene: .
clone size: many
V gene: TRBV10-3
J gene: TRBJ1-2

CDR3 DNA: TGTGCCAGCAGCTTGGGGACCGCCCGAGAGACCCAGTACTTC
CDR3 protein: CASSLGTARETQYF
CDR3 length: 14
D gene: .
clone size: many
V gene: TRBV7-6
J gene: TRBJ2-5

CDR3 DNA: TGCAGTGCTAGAAATAGCGGGGGGGTAGATACGCAGTATTTT
CDR3 protein: CSARNSGGVDTQYF
CDR3 length: 14
D gene: TRBD2
clone size: many
V gene: TRBV20-1
J gene: TRBJ2-3

CDR3 DNA: TGTGCCAGCAGCCCAAGGACAGGGGTAAACACTGAAGCTTTCTTT
CDR3 protein: CASSPRTGVNTEAFF
CDR3 length: 15
D gene: TRBD1
clone size: many
V gene: TRBV7-2
J gene: TRBJ1-1

CDR3 DNA: TGCAGTGCTAGCAGGACAGGGGAAAACACCGGGGAGCTGTTTTTT
CDR3 protein: CSASRTGENTGELFF
CDR3 length: 15
D gene: TRBD1
clone size: many
V gene: TRBV20-1
J gene: TRBJ2-2

CDR3 DNA: TGTGCCAGCAGGCGGGTCCCGGGACAGGGTACTGGAAACACCATATATTTT
CDR3 protein: CASRRVPGQGTGNTIYF
CDR3 length: 17
D gene: TRBD1
clone size: many
V gene: TRBV6-5
J gene: TRBJ1-3

CDR3 DNA: TGTGCCAGCACCGGGGGTGGTGGCGAGACCCAGTACTTC
CDR3 protein: CASTGGGGETQYF
CDR3 length: 13
D gene: .
clone size: many
V gene: TRBV2
J gene: TRBJ2-5

CDR3 DNA: TGTGCCAGCAGCGTGGGACAGGTCAAATCTGAAAAACTGTTTTTT
CDR3 protein: CASSVGQVKSEKLFF
CDR3 length: 15
D gene: TRBD1
clone size: many
V gene: TRBV7-9
J gene: TRBJ1-4

CDR3 DNA: TGTGCCAGCAGTTACTCTTGGGAGGGGACTGAAGCTTTCTTT
CDR3 protein: CASSYSWEGTEAFF
CDR3 length: 14
D gene: .
clone size: few
V gene: TRBV6-5
J gene: TRBJ1-1

CDR3 DNA: TGCGCCAGCAGCCAAGATAGGGGCAGTAGTATGAACACTGAAGCTTTCTTT
CDR3 protein: CASSQDRGSSMNTEAFF
CDR3 length: 17
D gene: .
clone size: many
V gene: TRBV4-3
J gene: TRBJ1-1

CDR3 DNA: TGTGCCAGCAATCGGGATAGCGGATTGCAAGAGACCCAGTACTTC
CDR3 protein: CASNRDSGLQETQYF
CDR3 length: 15
D gene: .
clone size: many
V gene: TRBV28
J gene: TRBJ2-5

CDR3 DNA: TGTGCCAGCAGCTTAGAAGTGTATAGCAATCAGCCCCAGCATTTT
CDR3 protein: CASSLEVYSNQPQHF
CDR3 length: 15
D gene: .
clone size: many
V gene: TRBV7-2
J gene: TRBJ1-5

CDR3 DNA: TGTGCCAGCAGCCTTTCGACCCCAGATACGCAGTATTTT
CDR3 protein: CASSLSTPDTQYF
CDR3 length: 13
D gene: .
clone size: few
V gene: TRBV11-3
J gene: TRBJ2-3

CDR3 DNA: TGTGCCTGGAGTGGGCAGGACGCCTACGAGCAGTACTTC
CDR3 protein: CAWSGQDAYEQYF
CDR3 length: 13
D gene: .
clone size: .
V gene: TRBV30
J gene: TRBJ2-7

CDR3 DNA: TGTGCCACCAGCAGCAGGGTGGTCGACACTGAAGCTTTCTTT
CDR3 protein: CATSSRVVDTEAFF
CDR3 length: 14
D gene: .
clone size: many
V gene: TRBV15
J gene: TRBJ1-1

CDR3 DNA: TGCAGTGCTCCCTTTACGAGCTCCTACAATGAGCAGTTCTTC
CDR3 protein: CSAPFTSSYNEQFF
CDR3 length: 14
D gene: .
clone size: many
V gene: TRBV20-1
J gene: TRBJ2-1

CDR3 DNA: TGTGCCAGCAACCTGCGATCCGGGGAGCTGTTTTTT
CDR3 protein: CASNLRSGELFF
CDR3 length: 12
D gene: .
clone size: .
V gene: TRBV9
J gene: TRBJ2-2

CDR3 DNA: TGCGCCAGCAGCCAAGATCCAATGGGTTATAGCAATCAGCCCCAGCATTTT
CDR3 protein: CASSQDPMGYSNQPQHF
CDR3 length: 17
D gene: .
clone size: many
V gene: TRBV4-3
J gene: TRBJ1-5

CDR3 DNA: TGTGCCAGCAGCCCCGGGACCAGCACAGATACGCAGTATTTT
CDR3 protein: CASSPGTSTDTQYF
CDR3 length: 14
D gene: .
clone size: many
V gene: TRBV9
J gene: TRBJ2-3

CDR3 DNA: TGTGCCACCAGTGACCCAACCGGGACTAGCGCCTACAATGAGCAGTTCTTC
CDR3 protein: CATSDPTGTSAYNEQFF
CDR3 length: 17
D gene: TRBD2
clone size: many
V gene: TRBV24-1
J gene: TRBJ2-1